The next 29 T cell receptor beta chains were all read from a single sample in a study of T cell responses to AZD1222 COVID-19 vaccine (dated by TCRdb to 2020 to 2023). Libraries were built with the immunoSEQ multiplex PCR assay. Here the immuneACCESS table is served through TCRdb, limited to in-frame sequences with V and J called. Missing clones are a known gap in these copies; in checked studies unresolved V genes cover under half, and the rest lacks a known reason. The sample records 140,000 to 150,000 clones, 70% to 90% of which are singletons. More than 7% of the sample is in the top ten clones. The sample's time point, from its label and the paper: baseline before first vaccination. The specimen comprised peripheral blood, sampled on day 0 of AZD1222 vaccination. The receptors come from an adult in good health.

Written as DNA, the CDR3 is TGTGCCAGCTCCGGACCGTCCTATGGCTACACCTTC. Its protein is CASSGPSYGYTF. The chain links TRBV28 to TRBJ1-2; D is unresolved. The V gene lost 8 bases and the J gene lost 4 bases, with 11 bases spanning the gap. This CDR3 has 12 residues. Germline V CDR1 and CDR2: MDHEN, SYDVKM.

The chain carries TRBV27 and TRBJ2-7, with 7 bases fitting TRBD2. In germline, CDR1 is MNHEY, CDR2 SMNVEV (reference sequence). The ends lost 6 bases at V and 2 bases at J; junction bases unmatched: 10. This CDR3 has 15 residues. DNA of the CDR3: TGTGCCAGCAGGACCAGGGAGGGCACCACCTACGAGCAGTACTTC. Protein product: CASRTREGTTYEQYF.

Only one count was recorded for this clone. The V call is TRBV5-1, the J call TRBJ1-3, with 10 bases lining up with TRBD1. Germline V gene lookup returns CDR1 SGHRS and CDR2 YFSETQ. With V trimmed by 7 bases and J by 7 bases, 14 bases remained unmatched. CDR3 length: 16 residues. This CDR3 is CASHETGGYRGNTIYF. The CDR3 DNA reads as TGCGCCAGCCATGAGACAGGGGGCTATCGCGGGAACACCATATATTTT.

The CDR3 here is CASTPTRVAQYF. The CDR3 nucleotides are TGTGCCAGCACCCCGACTAGGGTGGCGCAGTATTTT. The V gene is TRBV12-3 or TRBV12-4, the J gene TRBJ2-3, with D perhaps TRBD2 (6 bases). The CDR3 is made up of 12 amino acids. The V and J ends lost 7 bases and 10 bases respectively, with 15 bases between them.

The gene calls are TRBV7-8 and TRBJ2-7; D perhaps matches TRBD2 (7 bases). The CDR3 runs to 14 residues. V shed 4 bases and J shed 0 bases, with 10 bases lying between them. CDR1 SGHVS and CDR2 FQNEAQ come from the germline V gene. CDR3 nucleotide sequence: TGTGCCAGCAGCTGGGGAGGGGGCTCCTACGAGCAGTACTTC. As protein: CASSWGGGSYEQYF.

This chain connects TRBV6-5 to TRBJ2-7; possible D gene TRBD1, 5 bases. CDR3 length equals 15 residues. Germline CDR1 is MNHEY and CDR2 is SVGAGI. V was pared by 5 bases and J by 2 bases, with 16 bases between. The CDR3 loop reads CASSPDSTHTYEQYF. The CDR3 DNA reads as TGTGCCAGCAGTCCAGACAGCACTCATACCTACGAGCAGTACTTC.

The CDR3 loop is CASSETGGRQPQHF. The CDR3, as DNA: TGTGCCAGCAGTGAGACAGGGGGACGGCAGCCCCAGCATTTT. This rearrangement joins TRBV6-4 to TRBJ1-5; 9 nucleotides agree with TRBD1. After removal of 3 bases from V and 7 bases from J, the junction contained 4 bases not matched to a gene. The CDR3 contains 14 residues. Germline V gene data show CDR1 as MRHNA and CDR2 as SNTAGT.

The chain employs TRBV19 and TRBJ1-2, with TRBD1 identical over 9 bases. The CDR3 is 13 amino acids. V trimming: 7 bases; J trimming: 8 bases; junction bases outside the gene matches: 8. Per the germline V gene, CDR1 is LNHDA and CDR2 is SQIVND (reference sequence). The CDR3 DNA is TGTGCCAGTACCGAACAGGGGGCGCCGGGCTACACCTTC. It specifies CASTEQGAPGYTF.

The V call is TRBV2, the J call TRBJ2-5; no definite D call. V was shortened by 9 bases and J by 0 bases, with 14 bases between the two germline ends. The germline V gene has CDR1 SNHLY and CDR2 FYNNEI. This CDR3 region has 14 residues. This chain's CDR3 is CASLRTAYQETQYF. In nucleotides, the CDR3 is TGTGCCAGTCTTAGGACGGCCTACCAAGAGACCCAGTACTTC.

V and J are TRBV6-5 and TRBJ1-1; 7 bases match TRBD1. Germline V gene sequence: CDR1 MNHEY, CDR2 SVGAGI. With 7 bases clipped from V and 4 bases from J, the junction kept 9 bases outside the gene matches. This CDR3 is built from 14 residues. CDR3 coding DNA: TGTGCCAGCACCCCCGCAGGGGGACGCACTGAAGCTTTCTTT. Amino acid sequence: CASTPAGGRTEAFF.

The CDR3 here is CASSPTRAVDNSPLHF. CDR3 nucleotides: TGTGCCAGCTCACCAACCCGGGCAGTAGATAATTCACCCCTCCACTTT. The V gene is TRBV18, the J gene TRBJ1-6; unclear D gene. V lost 2 bases and J lost 5, with 13 bases in between. The CDR3 has 16 residues. Germline CDR1 and CDR2: KGHSH and LQKENI.

Only a few counts were recorded for this clone. The rearrangement links TRBV28 to TRBJ1-6; a possible D gene is TRBD1 (5 bases). The CDR3 is made up of 14 amino acids. The germline V gene has CDR1 MDHEN and CDR2 SYDVKM. V shed 11 bases and J shed 9 bases, with 20 bases lying between them. CDR3 region: CAAWGGGRSSPLHF. CDR3 bases: TGTGCCGCCTGGGGCGGGGGGAGGAGTTCACCCCTCCACTTT. The full variable domain, its missing parts supplied by reference TRBV28 and TRBJ1-6, is DVKVTQSSRYLVKRTGEKVFLECVQDMDHENMFWYRQDPGLGLRLIYFSYDVKMKEKGDIPEGYSVSREKKERFSLILESASTNQTSMYLCAAWGGGRSSPLHFGNGTRLTVT.

The chain links TRBV5-8 to TRBJ1-2; no firm D call. In germline, CDR1 is SGHTS, CDR2 YDEGEE. This CDR3 has 10 residues. V was clipped by 5 bases and J by 8 bases, with 7 bases between them. DNA for the CDR3: TGTGCCAGCAGTTGGGTGGGCTACACCTTC. The encoded protein is CASSWVGYTF.

The chain has TRBV7-9 and TRBJ1-2; no firm D call. Germline V lookup: CDR1 SEHNR, CDR2 FQNEAQ (reference sequence). The length of the CDR3 is 15 residues. V shed 1 base and J shed 3 bases, with 12 bases lying between them. For the CDR3, the DNA is TGTGCCAGCAGCTTAGGGCAGGCCTGGGACTATGGCTACACCTTC. It encodes CASSLGQAWDYGYTF.

The chain recombines TRBV24-1 with TRBJ2-2; 12 bases are a match to TRBD2. The CDR3 extends over 15 amino acids. Germline V gene lookup returns CDR1 KGHDR and CDR2 SFDVKD. The V gene end was trimmed by 4 bases and the J gene end by 11 bases; junction bases not matched to a gene: 7. The CDR3 DNA reads as TGTGCCACCAGTGACCCAGGACTAGCGGGGTTTGAGCTGTTTTTT. Protein sequence: CATSDPGLAGFELFF.

About this clone itself: The same CDR3 also results from other DNA sequences found in this sample. The J gene is TRBJ1-4, the V gene TRBV4-2; weak D call: TRBD1 (5 bases). The CDR3 contains 18 residues. Germline assignment: CDR1 LGHNA and CDR2 YNFKEQ. The V gene lost 4 bases and the J gene lost 0 bases, with 18 bases spanning the gap. As DNA, the CDR3 is TGTGCCAGCAGCCTGAGACCTTTTGGGGCTGCAACTAATGAAAAACTGTTTTTT. This sequence encodes CASSLRPFGAATNEKLFF.

V gene TRBV5-8 combines with J gene TRBJ1-5, with D maybe TRBD1 (6 bases). The CDR3 consists of 13 residues. V was pared by 4 bases and J by 8 bases, with 13 bases between. The germline CDR1 and CDR2 sequences are SGHTS and YDEGEE. CDR3 protein: CASSRAPGEPQHF. The CDR3 bases are TGTGCCAGCAGCAGGGCCCCAGGGGAGCCCCAGCATTTT. Full variable domain (missing parts from reference TRBV5-8 and TRBJ1-5): EAGVTQSPTHLIKTRGQQATLRCSPISGHTSVYWYQQALGLGLQFLLWYDEGEERNRGNFPPRFSGRQFPNYSSELNVNALELEDSALYLCASSRAPGEPQHFGDGTRLSIL.

In its sample, this clone was seen once. The chain couples TRBV10-1 to TRBJ2-2; D is possibly TRBD2 (5 bases). This CDR3 spans 14 amino acids. V lost 4 bases to trimming and J lost 4 bases, with 10 bases between them. Germline CDR1 reads WNHNN; CDR2 reads SYGVQD (reference sequence). The CDR3 coding sequence is TGCGCCAGCAGTGGTATTCTAGCCACCGGGGAGCTGTTTTTT. This encodes CASSGILATGELFF.

The gene calls are TRBV7-8 and TRBJ2-1; 7 bases fit TRBD1. The J segment lost 8 bases and the V segment lost 0 bases, leaving 10 bases of the junction unmatched. This CDR3 is built from 16 residues. Germline-derived CDR1 and CDR2 are SGHVS and FQNEAQ. CDR3 DNA: TGTGCCAGCAGCTTAGCGTCGGTCAGGCAGGGGGATGAGCAGTTCTTC. The encoded protein is CASSLASVRQGDEQFF.

The rearrangement uses TRBV14 and TRBJ2-1; D is possibly TRBD1 (5 bases). Trimming left V 2 bases short and J 6 bases short, with 14 bases between. CDR3 length: 15 amino acids. Germline CDR1 SGHDN, CDR2 FVKESK. CDR3 nucleotides: TGTGCCAGCAGCCAACTGGGGCCCTCGGGCAATGAGCAGTTCTTC. Amino acid sequence: CASSQLGPSGNEQFF.

This clone was recorded once. The V and J genes are TRBV10-2 and TRBJ2-1; 10 positions match TRBD2. This CDR3 spans 14 amino acids. Germline CDR1 WSHSY, CDR2 SAAADI. V was clipped by 10 bases and J by 3 bases; unmatched bases: 6. The CDR3 region is CATKTSGIYNEQFF. The CDR3 DNA follows: TGCGCCACAAAAACTAGCGGGATCTACAATGAGCAGTTCTTC.

V is TRBV12-3 or TRBV12-4 and J is TRBJ1-3, with D unclear. The CDR3 contains 12 residues. Trimming removed 3 bases from V and 4 bases from J, with 4 bases in between. CDR3 in DNA: TGTGCCAGCAGTTTCGAGGGAAACACCATATATTTT. Translating it yields CASSFEGNTIYF.

The CDR3 DNA reads as TGTGCCACCAGTGCTGGGGGCCCAGAGACCCAGTACTTC. Protein sequence: CATSAGGPETQYF. The chain has TRBV24-1 and TRBJ2-5; D is possibly TRBD1 (6 bases). CDR3 length: 13 residues. Germline values: CDR1 KGHDR, CDR2 SFDVKD. Trimming removed 5 bases at V and 4 bases at J, with 10 bases between.

J is TRBJ1-1 and V is TRBV5-1; D is possibly TRBD1 (5 bases). Germline-derived CDR1 and CDR2 are SGHRS and YFSETQ. The V end lost 4 bases, the J end lost 8 bases, and 18 bases lay between the germline ends. CDR3 length: 14 residues. The CDR3 is CASSLQAAGSEAFF. CDR3 bases: TGCGCCAGCAGCCTCCAGGCGGCAGGGTCCGAAGCTTTCTTT.

A note on this clone: Other DNA sequences in the same sample also yield this CDR3. The chain joins TRBV3-1 (or the pseudogene TRBV3-2) to TRBJ1-3; D unresolved. Per germline, CDR1 LGHDT and CDR2 YNNKEL (reference sequence). Trimming took 1 base from V and 0 from J, leaving 4 bases between them. The CDR3 runs to 14 residues. For the CDR3, the DNA is TGTGCCAGCAGCCAAGGAGCCTCTGGAAACACCATATATTTT. Translating gives CASSQGASGNTIYF.

This clone appeared once. The rearrangement links TRBV7-8 to TRBJ2-5, with unresolved D. Germline-derived CDR1 and CDR2 are SGHVS and FQNEAQ. V was clipped by 5 bases and J by 1 base, with 14 bases between them. This CDR3 spans 15 amino acids. CDR3 in amino acids: CASSRNVGIQETQYF. In DNA form, the CDR3 reads TGTGCCAGCAGCCGGAATGTTGGGATCCAAGAGACCCAGTACTTC.

This sequence joins TRBV2 and TRBJ2-1; D call uncertain. V dropped 6 bases and J dropped 2 bases, with 11 bases sitting between them. The germline V gene encodes CDR1 SNHLY and CDR2 FYNNEI. The CDR3 is made up of 14 amino acids. The DNA for the CDR3 is TGTGCCAGCAGAGGAAGCTCGCCCTACAATGAGCAGTTCTTC. It translates to CASRGSSPYNEQFF.

V gene TRBV5-4 combines with J gene TRBJ2-3; TRBD2 matches at 10 bases. Unmatched junction bases numbered 4, after V lost 9 bases and J lost 0 bases. This CDR3 region has 14 residues. Germline assignment: CDR1 SGHNT and CDR2 YYREEE (reference sequence). The CDR3: CATWTSGSTDTQYF. The CDR3 nucleotides are TGTGCCACTTGGACTAGCGGTAGCACAGATACGCAGTATTTT.

The V call is TRBV7-9, the J call TRBJ1-1, with D tentatively TRBD1 (5 bases). The CDR3 consists of 14 residues. In germline, CDR1 is SEHNR, CDR2 FQNEAQ (reference sequence). V was cut by 5 bases and J by 4 bases, with 14 bases left in between. CDR3 sequence reads: CASSATQGVTEAFF. The CDR3 nucleotides are TGTGCCAGCAGCGCGACTCAGGGAGTCACTGAAGCTTTCTTT. Full variable domain (remainder filled in from reference TRBV7-9 and TRBJ1-1): DTGVSQNPRHKITKRGQNVTFRCDPISEHNRLYWYRQTLGQGPEFLTYFQNEAQLEKSRLLSDRFSAERPKGSFSTLEIQRTEQGDSAMYLCASSATQGVTEAFFGQGTRLTVV.